What follows are 18 T cell receptor beta chains derived from one specimen sequenced in a study of blood T cell repertoires in COVID-19. Sequenced by immunoSEQ multiplex PCR; TCRdb stores in-frame clones only, minus some. The table has about 160,000 clones, 70% to 90% seen once; the top ten hold roughly 7.7%. The material sequenced was peripheral blood. These receptors were obtained from a man aged 35 to 55 who had recovered from COVID-19.

The chain links TRBV2 to TRBJ2-7; 9 bases are a match to TRBD1. The CDR3 runs to 14 residues. Germline V lookup: CDR1 SNHLY, CDR2 FYNNEI. Germline trimming cut 6 bases from V and 4 bases from J; bases unmatched to any gene: 7. The chain's CDR3 is CASRDTGGRYEQYF. The CDR3 region has the DNA TGTGCCAGCAGAGATACAGGGGGCAGGTACGAGCAGTACTTC.

The V call is TRBV2, the J call TRBJ1-1, with 8 bases fitting TRBD1. The V and J ends lost 7 bases and 5 bases, in that order; junction bases with no gene match: 9. CDR3 length: 14 amino acids. CDR1 SNHLY and CDR2 FYNNEI come from the germline V gene. For the CDR3, the DNA is TGTGCCAGCAATAGGGACAGGACGAGGACTGAAGCTTTCTTT. This gives the protein CASNRDRTRTEAFF.

This chain links TRBV5-1 with TRBJ2-3, with D possibly being TRBD2 (6 bases). Germline values: CDR1 SGHRS, CDR2 YFSETQ. The V and J ends lost 5 bases and 0 bases respectively, with 13 bases between them. The length of the CDR3 is 15 residues. The CDR3 here is CASSTDGGSTDTQYF. The CDR3 DNA is TGCGCCAGCAGTACGGATGGGGGGAGCACAGATACGCAGTATTTT.

This chain joins TRBV30 and TRBJ1-2, with D hard to call. Germline V gives CDR1 GTSNPN, CDR2 SVGIG (reference sequence). The V end was cut by 5 bases, the J end by 8 bases, with 12 bases between. CDR3 length: 11 amino acids. CDR3 sequence: CAWLAVGGYTF. The CDR3 nucleotides read TGTGCCTGGTTAGCAGTCGGAGGCTACACCTTC.

The chain joins TRBV7-9 to TRBJ2-1, with D possibly matching TRBD2 (6 bases). This CDR3 is built from 13 residues. Per germline, CDR1 SEHNR and CDR2 FQNEAQ (reference sequence). The V and J ends lost 1 base and 7 bases respectively, with 8 bases between them. The CDR3 DNA reads TGTGCCAGCAGCTTAGATAGCGGTAATGAGCAGTTCTTC. This encodes CASSLDSGNEQFF.

This chain connects TRBV29-1 to TRBJ2-3; 8 positions match TRBD2. Germline loops: CDR1 SQVTM, CDR2 ANQGSEA. V shed 6 bases and J 4 bases; nucleotides not matched to a gene: 6. The CDR3 loop spans 13 amino acids. DNA of the CDR3: TGCAGCGTCCAAGCGGGAGTTGCAGATACGCAGTATTTT. Its translation is CSVQAGVADTQYF.

This clone was recorded only once. The genes are TRBV9 and TRBJ2-2, with D uncertain. V lost 1 base to trimming and J lost 0 bases, with 4 bases between them. The CDR3 runs to 14 residues. Germline V gene lookup returns CDR1 SGDLS and CDR2 YYNGEE. Here the CDR3 reads CASSVTPNTGELFF. As DNA, the CDR3 is TGTGCCAGCAGCGTAACACCGAACACCGGGGAGCTGTTTTTT.

This chain uses TRBV10-3 with TRBJ1-1; 7 positions agree with TRBD1. The trim removed 2 bases at V and 1 base at J, leaving 7 bases unmatched. This CDR3 is built from 16 residues. CDR1 and CDR2 from the germline V gene are ENHRY and SYGVKD. The CDR3 region has the DNA TGTGCCATCAGTGAGGAGGAGGGACAGAAGAACACTGAAGCTTTCTTT. Translation: CAISEEEGQKNTEAFF.

This clone occurred once. The V call is TRBV19, the J call TRBJ1-3, with 7 bases aligning to TRBD1. Germline V lookup: CDR1 LNHDA, CDR2 SQIVND (reference sequence). The CDR3 totals 16 residues. V lost 4 bases to trimming and J lost 4 bases; unmatched junction nucleotides: 10. As DNA, the CDR3 is TGTGCCAGTAGTACTCAGAGAAGGGGGCTGGGAAACACCATATATTTT. Its translation is CASSTQRRGLGNTIYF.

The chain recombines TRBV24-1 with TRBJ1-3; D not resolved. The CDR3 totals 14 residues. V was pared by 3 bases and J by 5 bases, with 10 bases between. The germline V gene encodes CDR1 KGHDR and CDR2 SFDVKD. CDR3 sequence: CATSDTNSRNTIYF. In nucleotides, the CDR3 is TGTGCCACCAGTGATACGAACAGTCGAAACACCATATATTTT.

This clone was counted a single time. V gene TRBV7-2 combines with J gene TRBJ2-7; TRBD2 matches at 11 bases. Trimming cost V 5 bases and J 10 bases; bases outside gene matches: 16. Germline CDR1 and CDR2: SGHTA and FQGNSA. CDR3 length: 16 residues. This CDR3 reads CASSPGLAGGGKGQYF. The CDR3 bases are TGTGCCAGCAGCCCCGGACTAGCGGGCGGAGGAAAGGGACAGTACTTC.

The rearrangement joins TRBV4-3 to TRBJ2-4, with 14 positions matching TRBD2. The germline gives CDR1 LGHNA, CDR2 YSLEER. This CDR3 is 16 amino acids long. The junction had 2 bases not matched to a gene; V was cut back by 3 bases and J by 4 bases. The CDR3 region has the DNA TGCGCCAGCAGCCATGGGACTAGCGGGAGAAAAAACATTCAGTACTTC. Translated, it gives CASSHGTSGRKNIQYF.

The chain carries TRBV27 and TRBJ2-3; 12 positions agree with TRBD2. Trimming removed 1 base from V and 5 bases from J; junction bases left unmatched: 10. From germline, CDR1 is MNHEY and CDR2 SMNVEV (reference sequence). The length of the CDR3 is 18 residues. In nucleotides, the CDR3 is TGTGCCAGCAGTTTATACCCCCTAGCGGGAGGGCCGGGAGATACGCAGTATTTT. Its translation is CASSLYPLAGGPGDTQYF.

The V and J genes are TRBV10-3 and TRBJ1-1, with 7 bases identical to TRBD1. J gave up 11 bases and V 10 bases, and 13 bases lay outside the gene matches. CDR3 size: 12 residues. Germline CDR1 and CDR2: ENHRY and SYGVKD. The CDR3 sequence is CATSQEGARAFF. Written as DNA, the CDR3 is TGTGCCACCTCGCAGGAGGGGGCGAGGGCTTTCTTT.

The V and J genes are TRBV5-4 and TRBJ1-2, with TRBD1 matching over 8 bases. This CDR3 region has 14 residues. Germline CDR1 and CDR2: SGHNT and YYREEE (reference sequence). V lost 1 base, J lost 7 bases, and 6 bases stayed unmatched. The CDR3 sequence: CASSLLTGESGYTF. Written as DNA, the CDR3 is TGTGCCAGCAGCTTGTTGACAGGGGAGTCTGGCTACACCTTC.

The table lists this clone with a count of one. The CDR3, as DNA: TGTGCCAGCAGCTCACGTTCGGGGGGTTTGAAATACAATGAGCAGTTCTTC. Its translation: CASSSRSGGLKYNEQFF. The chain couples TRBV7-2 to TRBJ2-1, with TRBD2 identical over 7 bases. The CDR3 sequence is 17 residues long. J lost 4 bases, V lost 4 bases, and 13 bases had no gene match. CDR1 SGHTA and CDR2 FQGNSA come from the germline V gene.

The chain joins TRBV5-4 to TRBJ1-2, with a possible D match to TRBD1 (6 bases). Trimming stripped 0 bases from V and 7 bases from J, with 13 bases between. This CDR3 contains 14 residues. CDR1 SGHNT and CDR2 YYREEE come from the germline V gene (reference sequence). CDR3 region: CASSLATGSSGYTF. The CDR3, as DNA: TGTGCCAGCAGCTTGGCTACAGGGTCTTCTGGCTACACCTTC.

Turning to this clone: The sample holds other DNA sequences that translate to the same CDR3. The chain recombines TRBV19 with TRBJ1-1; TRBD1 might be the D (6 bases). There are 14 residues in the CDR3. The V end lost 3 bases, the J end lost 5 bases, and 13 bases lay between the germline ends. The germline V gene has CDR1 LNHDA and CDR2 SQIVND (reference sequence). The chain's CDR3 is CASSIQGRGTEAFF. DNA of the CDR3: TGTGCCAGTAGTATTCAGGGGCGAGGGACTGAAGCTTTCTTT.